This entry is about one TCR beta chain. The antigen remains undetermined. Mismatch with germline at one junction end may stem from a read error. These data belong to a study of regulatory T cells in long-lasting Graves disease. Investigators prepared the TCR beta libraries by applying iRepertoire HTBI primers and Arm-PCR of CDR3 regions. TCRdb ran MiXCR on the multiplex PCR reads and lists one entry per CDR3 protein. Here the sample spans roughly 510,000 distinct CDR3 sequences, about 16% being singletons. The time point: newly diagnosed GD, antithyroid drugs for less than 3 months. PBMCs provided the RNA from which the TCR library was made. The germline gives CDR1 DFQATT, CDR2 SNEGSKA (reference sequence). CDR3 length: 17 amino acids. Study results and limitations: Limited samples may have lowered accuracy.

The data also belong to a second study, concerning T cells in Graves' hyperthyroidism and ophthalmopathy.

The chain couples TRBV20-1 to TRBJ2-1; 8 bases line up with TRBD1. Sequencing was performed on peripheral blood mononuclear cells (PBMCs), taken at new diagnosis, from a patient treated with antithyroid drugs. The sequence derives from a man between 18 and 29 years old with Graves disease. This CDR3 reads CSTSPPLTGALYNEQFF. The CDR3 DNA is TGCAGTACTAGTCCCCCACTGACAGGGGCCCTCTACAATGAGCAGTTCTTC.